This T cell receptor beta chain appears in the sequencing data of a study of OX40 agonist ivuxolimab in advanced cancers. Turning to the study itself: A partial response was reached by three patients: one with hepatocellular carcinoma and two with cutaneous melanoma.

Produced via immunoSEQ multiplex PCR; TCRdb's table is partial and in-frame only. The sample carries under 15,000 clones, roughly 80% recorded once. The starting material was CD4+ or CD8+ T cells sorted from blood, obtained in a trial of the OX40 agonist ivuxolimab. This TCR derives from an adult with an advanced solid tumor such as melanoma, head and neck, liver or kidney cancer.

CDR3 coding DNA: TGTGCCAGCAGTTTTGGTACGCAGTATTTT. As protein: CASSFGTQYF. The chain recombines TRBV28 with TRBJ2-3; no reliable D call. CDR3 length: 10 residues. Trimming pared 3 bases from V and 8 bases from J, leaving 3 bases between. CDR1 MDHEN and CDR2 SYDVKM come from the germline V gene.